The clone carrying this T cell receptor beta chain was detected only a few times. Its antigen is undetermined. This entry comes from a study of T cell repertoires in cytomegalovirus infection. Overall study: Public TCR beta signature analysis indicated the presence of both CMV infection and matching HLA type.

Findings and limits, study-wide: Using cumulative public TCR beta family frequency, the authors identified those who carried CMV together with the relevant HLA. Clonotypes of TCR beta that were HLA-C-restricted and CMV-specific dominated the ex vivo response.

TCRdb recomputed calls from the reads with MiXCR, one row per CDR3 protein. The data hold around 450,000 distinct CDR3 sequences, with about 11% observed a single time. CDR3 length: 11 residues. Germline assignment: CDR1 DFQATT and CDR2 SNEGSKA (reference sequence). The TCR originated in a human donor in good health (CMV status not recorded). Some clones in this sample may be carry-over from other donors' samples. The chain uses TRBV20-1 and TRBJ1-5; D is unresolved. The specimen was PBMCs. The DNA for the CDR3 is TGCAGCGCCCAGGGCAATCAGCCCCAGCATTTT. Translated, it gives CSAQGNQPQHF.